This T cell receptor (beta chain) was documented in a study of CD8+ T cells in alopecia areata. Once RNA had been extracted, it was reverse transcribed into cDNA to act as the sequencing template. The assay was immunoSEQ multiplex PCR, and TCRdb's table has in-frame clones only and misses some. The data contain 150,000 or so clones, over 70% of them seen just once; the ten biggest clones take up about 15%. The count of this clone is one. Its antigen is still unknown. Study-level points and caveats: Clonality in lesional scalp, especially alopecia totalis/universalis, exceeded that of normal scalp.

This receptor was identified in a human donor with alopecia areata. Material: CD8+ T cells sorted from blood, obtained at week 0.

The CDR3, as DNA: TGTGCCAGCAGCCAAGAGACCCAGGCGAGCTCCTACGAGCAGTACTTC. It encodes CASSQETQASSYEQYF. V usage is TRBV14 and J usage is TRBJ2-7; D is unclear. Germline loops: CDR1 SGHDN, CDR2 FVKESK. This CDR3 is built from 16 residues. Between the trimmed V and J ends, which lost 0 bases and 0 bases, there was a span of 12 bases. The variable domain in full, with the rest retrieved from reference TRBV14 and TRBJ2-7, is EAGVTQFPSHSVIEKGQTVTLRCDPISGHDNLYWYRRVMGKEIKFLLHFVKESKQDESGMPNNRFLAERTGGTYSTLKVQPAELEDSGVYFCASSQETQASSYEQYFGPGTRLTVT.